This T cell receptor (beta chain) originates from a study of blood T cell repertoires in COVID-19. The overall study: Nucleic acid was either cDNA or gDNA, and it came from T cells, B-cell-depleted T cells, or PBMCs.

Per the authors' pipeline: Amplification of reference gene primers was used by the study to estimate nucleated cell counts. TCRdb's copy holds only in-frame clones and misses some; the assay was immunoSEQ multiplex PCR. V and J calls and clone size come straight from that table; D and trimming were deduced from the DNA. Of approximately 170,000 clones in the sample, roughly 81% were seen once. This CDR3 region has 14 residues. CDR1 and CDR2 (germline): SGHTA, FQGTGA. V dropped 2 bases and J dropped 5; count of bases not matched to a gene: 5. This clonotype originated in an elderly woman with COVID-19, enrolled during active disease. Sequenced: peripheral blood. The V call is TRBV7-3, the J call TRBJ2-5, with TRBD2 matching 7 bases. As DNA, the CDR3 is TGTGCCAGCAGCTTAGGGACCGGGGGGGAGACCCAGTACTTC. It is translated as CASSLGTGGETQYF.